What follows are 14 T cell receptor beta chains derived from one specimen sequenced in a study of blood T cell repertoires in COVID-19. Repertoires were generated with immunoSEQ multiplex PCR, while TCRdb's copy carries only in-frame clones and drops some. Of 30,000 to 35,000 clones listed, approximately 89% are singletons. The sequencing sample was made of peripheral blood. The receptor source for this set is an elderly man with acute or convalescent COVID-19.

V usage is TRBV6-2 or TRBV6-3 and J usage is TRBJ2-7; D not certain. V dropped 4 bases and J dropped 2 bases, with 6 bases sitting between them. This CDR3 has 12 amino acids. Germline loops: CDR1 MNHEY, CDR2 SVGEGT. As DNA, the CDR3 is TGTGCCAGCAGTTTCAACACCTACGAGCAGTACTTC. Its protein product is CASSFNTYEQYF.

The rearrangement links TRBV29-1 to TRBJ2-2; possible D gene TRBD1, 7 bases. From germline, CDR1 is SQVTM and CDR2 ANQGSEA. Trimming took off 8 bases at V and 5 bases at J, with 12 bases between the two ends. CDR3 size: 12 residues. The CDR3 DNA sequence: TGCAGCTCATCAGGGGGGACCGGGGAGCTGTTTTTT. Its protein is CSSSGGTGELFF.

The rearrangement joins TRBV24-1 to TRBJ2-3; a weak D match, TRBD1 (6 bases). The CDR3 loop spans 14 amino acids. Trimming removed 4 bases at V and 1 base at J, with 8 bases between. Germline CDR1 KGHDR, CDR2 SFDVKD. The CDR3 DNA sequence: TGTGCCACCAGTGACAGGGGAGGCACAGATACGCAGTATTTT. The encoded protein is CATSDRGGTDTQYF.

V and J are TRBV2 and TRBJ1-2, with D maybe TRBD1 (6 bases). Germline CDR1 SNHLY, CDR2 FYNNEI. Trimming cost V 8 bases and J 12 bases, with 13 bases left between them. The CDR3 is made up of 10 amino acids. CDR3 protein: CASRTGKNTF. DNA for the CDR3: TGTGCCAGCCGCACAGGGAAAAACACCTTC. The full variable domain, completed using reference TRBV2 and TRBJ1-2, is EPEVTQTPSHQVTQMGQEVILRCVPISNHLYFYWYRQILGQKVEFLVSFYNNEISEKSEIFDDQFSVERPDGSNFTLKIRSTKLEDSAMYFCASRTGKNTFGSGTRLTVV.

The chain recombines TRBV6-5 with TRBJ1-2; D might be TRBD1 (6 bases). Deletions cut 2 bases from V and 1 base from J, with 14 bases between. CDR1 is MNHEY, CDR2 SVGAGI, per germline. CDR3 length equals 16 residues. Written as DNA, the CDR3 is TGTGCCAGCAGTTACCGGTCCGGACAGTTTAACTATGGCTACACCTTC. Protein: CASSYRSGQFNYGYTF.

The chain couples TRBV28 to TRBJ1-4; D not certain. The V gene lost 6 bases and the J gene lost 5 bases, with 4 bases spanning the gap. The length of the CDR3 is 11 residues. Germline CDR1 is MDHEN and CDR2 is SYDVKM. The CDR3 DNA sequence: TGTGCCAGCAGGCGGAATGAAAAACTGTTTTTT. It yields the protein CASRRNEKLFF.

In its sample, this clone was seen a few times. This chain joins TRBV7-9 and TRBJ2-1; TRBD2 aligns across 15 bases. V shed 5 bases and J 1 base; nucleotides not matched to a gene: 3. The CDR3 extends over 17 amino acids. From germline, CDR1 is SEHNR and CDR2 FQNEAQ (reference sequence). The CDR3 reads CASSGGLAGGSYNEQFF. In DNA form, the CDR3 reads TGTGCCAGCAGCGGGGGACTAGCGGGAGGATCCTACAATGAGCAGTTCTTC.

CDR3 protein: CSATGAGELFF. DNA of the CDR3: TGCAGCGCGACAGGGGCCGGGGAGCTGTTTTTT. The V call is TRBV29-1, the J call TRBJ2-2; 8 bases are a match to TRBD1. After removal of 7 bases from V and 6 bases from J, the junction contained 1 base not matched to a gene. CDR1 and CDR2 (germline): SQVTM, ANQGSEA. The CDR3 extends over 11 amino acids.

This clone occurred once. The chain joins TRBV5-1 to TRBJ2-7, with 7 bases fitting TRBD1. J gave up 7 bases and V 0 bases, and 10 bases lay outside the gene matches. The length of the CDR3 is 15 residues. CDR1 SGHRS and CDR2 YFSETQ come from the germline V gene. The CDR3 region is CASSLEGGPPGEQYF. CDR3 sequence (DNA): TGCGCCAGCAGCTTGGAAGGGGGCCCCCCGGGAGAGCAGTACTTC.

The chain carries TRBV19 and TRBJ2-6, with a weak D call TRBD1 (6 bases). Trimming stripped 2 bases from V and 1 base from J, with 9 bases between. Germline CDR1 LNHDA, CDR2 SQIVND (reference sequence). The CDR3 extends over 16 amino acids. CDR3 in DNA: TGTGCCAGTAGTATACAGGGGATGTCTGGGGCCAACGTCCTGACTTTC. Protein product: CASSIQGMSGANVLTF.

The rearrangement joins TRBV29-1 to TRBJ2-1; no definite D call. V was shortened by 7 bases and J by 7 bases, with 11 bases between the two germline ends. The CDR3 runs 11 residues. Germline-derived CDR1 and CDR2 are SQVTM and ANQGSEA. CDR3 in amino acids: CSAGRLNEQFF. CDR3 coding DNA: TGCAGCGCCGGTAGACTTAATGAGCAGTTCTTC.

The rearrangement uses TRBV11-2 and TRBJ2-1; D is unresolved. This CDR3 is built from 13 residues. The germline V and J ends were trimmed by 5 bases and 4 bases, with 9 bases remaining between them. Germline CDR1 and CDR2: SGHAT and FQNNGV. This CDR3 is CASSLSLYNEQFF. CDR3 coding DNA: TGTGCCAGCAGCCTTTCCCTTTACAATGAGCAGTTCTTC.

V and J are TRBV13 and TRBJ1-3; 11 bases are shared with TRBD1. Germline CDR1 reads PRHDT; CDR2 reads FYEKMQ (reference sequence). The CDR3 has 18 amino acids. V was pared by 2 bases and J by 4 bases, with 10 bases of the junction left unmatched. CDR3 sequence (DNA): TGTGCCAGCAGCTTATCCAGTGTGGACAGGGGGCACGGAAACACCATATATTTT. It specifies CASSLSSVDRGHGNTIYF.

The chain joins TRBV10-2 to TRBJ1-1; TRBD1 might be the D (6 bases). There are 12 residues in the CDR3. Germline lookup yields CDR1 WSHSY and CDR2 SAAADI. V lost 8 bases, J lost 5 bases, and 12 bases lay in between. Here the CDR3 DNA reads TGCGCCAGCTCTAACAGGGATACTGAAGCTTTCTTT. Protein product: CASSNRDTEAFF.